This T cell receptor beta chain was recovered during a study of cytomegalovirus exposure and HLA in healthy donors. Primers for the PCR totalled 60 Vbeta and 13 Jbeta. Sequencing used immunoSEQ multiplex PCR; TCRdb keeps in-frame clones, though not all of them. Recorded for this sample: 130,000 or so clones. Healthy people donating bone marrow made up the donors. The germline gives CDR1 SGHRS, CDR2 YFSETQ. V shed 4 bases and J 1 base; nucleotides not matched to a gene: 3. CDR3 size: 14 residues. The genes are TRBV5-1 and TRBJ1-1; TRBD1 aligns across 8 bases. Sequencing was carried out using PBMCs. The sequence came from a woman in her fifties or sixties in good health and CMV-seronegative. CDR3 amino acids: CASSLQGGNTEAFF. The CDR3 nucleotides read TGCGCCAGCAGCCTACAGGGGGGGAACACTGAAGCTTTCTTT. Based on the CDR3 plus reference TRBV5-1 and TRBJ1-1, the full variable domain is KAGVTQTPRYLIKTRGQQVTLSCSPISGHRSVSWYQQTPGQGLQFLFEYFSETQRNKGNFPGRFSGRQFSNSRSEMNVSTLELGDSALYLCASSLQGGNTEAFFGQGTRLTVV.